A selection of T cell receptor beta chains follows, all from one sample in a study of cytomegalovirus exposure and HLA in healthy donors. The method was immunoSEQ multiplex PCR; TCRdb's version includes in-frame clones alone and lacks a portion of them. The table records around 150,000 clones, approximately 80% of them present only once. The sample taken for sequencing was PBMCs. The receptor source for this set is a man aged 40-55 years in good health and CMV-seronegative. The CDR3 runs from the conserved cysteine through the conserved F or W. Only part of the rows carry a size: once, few, many, or a class if the clone is expanded.

many,TRBV10-3,TRBJ2-6,CAITDSLLSGANVLTF
-,TRBV7-9,TRBJ2-7,CASSLGTYEQYF
many,TRBV7-9,TRBJ1-4,CASSPGQATNEKLFF
-,TRBV6-6,TRBJ2-5,CASRPGGRETQYF
-,TRBV5-1,TRBJ2-5,CASSVQVGGETQYF
-,TRBV7-3,TRBJ2-3,CASSLNGGAYDTQYF
-,TRBV15,TRBJ1-1,CATSSSGGAGTEAFF
once,TRBV6-1,TRBJ2-7,CASSEGLLYEQYF
-,TRBV5-6,TRBJ2-7,CASSSLPGQGGEQYF
few,TRBV11-2,TRBJ2-7,CASRGTGYYEQYF
once,TRBV30,TRBJ2-1,CAWSGGQGWNEQFF
-,TRBV7-9,TRBJ2-7,CASSLGATGSYEQYF
once,TRBV7-2,TRBJ2-3,CASSLASGGLTDTQYF
few,TRBV19,TRBJ1-1,CATAGQGYTEAFF
-,TRBV6-5,TRBJ2-7,CASSYGRGAYEQYF
-,TRBV11-3,TRBJ2-7,CASSLGQESYEQYF